Following are 24 T cell receptor beta chains from one sample sequenced in a study of T cells in localized non-small cell lung cancer. Libraries were prepared by immunoSEQ multiplex PCR; TCRdb keeps only in-frame clonotypes and omits some of them. In the table there are over 15,000 clones, about 89% of which are singletons. The sample consisted of peripheral blood, taken before any cancer treatment. All receptors derive from a male donor aged 60 or over with stage II squamous cell lung carcinoma.

The chain is built from TRBV19 and TRBJ1-2, with 8 bases that match TRBD1. The trim removed 6 bases at V and 4 bases at J, leaving 10 bases unmatched. The CDR3 contains 15 residues. From germline, CDR1 is LNHDA and CDR2 SQIVND (reference sequence). The CDR3, as DNA: TGTGCCAGTAGATTAACTCAGGGGGCTACCTATGGCTACACCTTC. It codes for CASRLTQGATYGYTF.

The chain couples TRBV28 to TRBJ1-5, with D uncertain. This CDR3 comprises 13 residues. V was clipped by 2 bases and J by 5 bases, with 7 bases between them. Germline V gives CDR1 MDHEN, CDR2 SYDVKM. The CDR3 coding sequence is TGTGCCAGCAGTTTAGGTCCCCATCAGCCCCAGCATTTT. As protein: CASSLGPHQPQHF.

The chain joins TRBV4-1 to TRBJ2-1; 8 bases line up with TRBD1. This CDR3 is built from 15 residues. Trimming cost V 1 base and J 6 bases; bases outside gene matches: 5. Germline-derived CDR1 and CDR2 are MGHRA and YSYEKL. CDR3 in DNA: TGCGCCAGCAGCCAAGTACAGGGGGTGTCCAATGAGCAGTTCTTC. Translation: CASSQVQGVSNEQFF.

The chain recombines TRBV28 with TRBJ2-1; 9 bases match TRBD2. Per the germline V gene, CDR1 is MDHEN and CDR2 is SYDVKM. There are 15 residues in the CDR3. V shed 8 bases, J shed 7 bases, and the junction held 12 bases outside the gene matches. The CDR3 region is CASLRVAGVSNEQFF. The CDR3 region has the DNA TGTGCCAGCCTCCGGGTAGCGGGAGTCTCGAATGAGCAGTTCTTC.

CDR3 region: CASSLGRSDTQYF. The CDR3 nucleotides are TGTGCCAGCAGCTTAGGTCGCTCAGATACGCAGTATTTT. The chain is built from TRBV11-2 and TRBJ2-3; the D is unclear. The CDR3 covers 13 residues. Between the trimmed V and J ends, which lost 1 base and 4 bases, there was a span of 6 bases. CDR1 is SGHAT and CDR2 is FQNNGV in the germline V gene.

The chain links TRBV5-1 to TRBJ2-7; 8 bases match TRBD2. Germline V CDR1 and CDR2: SGHRS, YFSETQ. The CDR3 sequence is 14 residues long. Trimming took 8 bases from V and 2 from J; bases not matched to a gene: 9. CDR3 sequence (DNA): TGCGCCAGTTCATCTAGCGGGTGGACCTACGAGCAGTACTTC. It codes for CASSSSGWTYEQYF.

The chain employs TRBV9 and TRBJ2-3, with no clear D. The germline V gene encodes CDR1 SGDLS and CDR2 YYNGEE. V was shortened by 2 bases and J by 2 bases, with 9 bases between the two germline ends. This CDR3 contains 14 residues. The CDR3 nucleotides are TGTGCCAGCAGCGTTAGCCCGTACACAGATACGCAGTATTTT. This translates into CASSVSPYTDTQYF.

This chain links TRBV19 with TRBJ1-2, with TRBD1 matching 8 bases. V lost 3 bases and J lost 7; bases outside the gene matches: 13. Germline V lookup: CDR1 LNHDA, CDR2 SQIVND (reference sequence). The CDR3 runs 16 residues. The CDR3 DNA reads TGTGCCAGTAGTATTATGGGTGGACAGGGATCGAGTGGCTACACCTTC. Its translation: CASSIMGGQGSSGYTF.

The rearrangement uses TRBV7-6 and TRBJ1-3; the D is unclear. CDR1 is SGHVS, CDR2 FNYEAQ, per germline. V was shortened by 5 bases and J by 0 bases, with 11 bases between the two germline ends. CDR3 length equals 15 residues. CDR3 sequence reads: CASSPGWNSGNTIYF. Written as DNA, the CDR3 is TGTGCCAGCAGCCCCGGATGGAACTCTGGAAACACCATATATTTT.

V usage is TRBV2 and J usage is TRBJ2-7; D unresolved. The V end lost 1 base, the J end lost 3 bases, and 10 bases lay between the germline ends. The CDR3 spans 14 residues. Germline assignment: CDR1 SNHLY and CDR2 FYNNEI. CDR3 in amino acids: CASSEVAAYYEQYF. CDR3 coding DNA: TGTGCCAGCAGTGAAGTGGCAGCATACTACGAGCAGTACTTC.

V usage is TRBV30 and J usage is TRBJ1-2; the D is unclear. The CDR3 runs 12 residues. From germline, CDR1 is GTSNPN and CDR2 SVGIG (reference sequence). V dropped 7 bases and J dropped 7 bases, with 16 bases sitting between them. CDR3 residues: CASPRVAAGYTF. The CDR3 DNA reads TGTGCCTCCCCACGGGTTGCTGCTGGCTACACCTTC.

This clone has more than one count but fewer than ten. In DNA form, the CDR3 reads TGTGCCAGCAGCTTATACGGGAGAAGTGAAGATGAGCAGTTCTTC. Translation gives CASSLYGRSEDEQFF. The rearrangement uses TRBV7-3 and TRBJ2-1; possible D gene TRBD2, 6 bases. V lost 2 bases to trimming and J lost 8 bases, with 16 bases between them. CDR3 length: 15 residues. The germline CDR1 and CDR2 sequences are SGHTA and FQGTGA.

V and J are TRBV6-1 and TRBJ1-1; D unclear. Germline lookup yields CDR1 MNHNS and CDR2 SASEGT. The CDR3 is 14 amino acids. The V and J ends lost 1 base and 5 bases respectively, with 11 bases between them. Written as DNA, the CDR3 is TGTGCCAGCAGTGAAGTAATGATAGGAACTGAAGCTTTCTTT. It codes for CASSEVMIGTEAFF.

This sequence joins TRBV27 and TRBJ2-2, with 7 bases that match TRBD1. Germline V gene sequence: CDR1 MNHEY, CDR2 SMNVEV (reference sequence). The CDR3 runs to 15 residues. Germline trimming cut 2 bases from V and 5 bases from J; bases unmatched to any gene: 5. The CDR3 nucleotides read TGTGCCAGCAGTTTAGACAGGGTACGAACCGGGGAGCTGTTTTTT. Amino acids: CASSLDRVRTGELFF.

The chain employs TRBV28 and TRBJ2-3, with 7 nucleotides matching TRBD1. Per the germline V gene, CDR1 is MDHEN and CDR2 is SYDVKM. The junction had 1 base not matched to a gene; V was cut back by 3 bases and J by 7 bases. The length of the CDR3 is 12 residues. The CDR3 loop is CASSLGQNTQYF. The CDR3 DNA is TGTGCCAGCAGTTTGGGACAGAATACGCAGTATTTT.

V usage is TRBV27 and J usage is TRBJ2-1, with 8 bases that match TRBD2. V lost 3 bases and J lost 8; bases outside the gene matches: 9. This CDR3 contains 15 residues. Germline CDR1 and CDR2: MNHEY and SMNVEV (reference sequence). The CDR3 coding sequence is TGTGCCAGCAGTTTCCTCGGGGGGGACGAGTATGAGCAGTTCTTC. Translated: CASSFLGGDEYEQFF.

CDR3 sequence (DNA): TGTGCCAGCTCGGGCGCAACCACTGAAGCTTTCTTT. Translation: CASSGATTEAFF. V is TRBV7-2 and J is TRBJ1-1; D not resolved. The germline V gene encodes CDR1 SGHTA and CDR2 FQGNSA. V lost 8 bases, J lost 4 bases, and 11 bases lay in between. The CDR3 totals 12 residues.

J is TRBJ2-3 and V is TRBV9; perhaps TRBD2 as D (6 bases). Germline V lookup: CDR1 SGDLS, CDR2 YYNGEE. Trimming shortened V by 1 base and J by 2 bases, and 11 bases separated the two germline ends. This CDR3 spans 15 amino acids. The CDR3 is CASSVTGGTTDTQYF. The CDR3 DNA follows: TGTGCCAGCAGCGTAACGGGCGGGACCACAGATACGCAGTATTTT.

This chain connects TRBV5-1 to TRBJ2-1; D might be TRBD1 (6 bases). CDR3 size: 12 residues. Germline assignment: CDR1 SGHRS and CDR2 YFSETQ. V dropped 2 bases and J dropped 8 bases, with 8 bases sitting between them. The CDR3 region is CASSLQGYEQFF. The DNA of the CDR3 is TGCGCCAGCAGCTTACAGGGATATGAGCAGTTCTTC.

The V gene is TRBV5-1, the J gene TRBJ1-4; a possible D gene is TRBD1 (5 bases). CDR3 length equals 14 residues. Trimming shortened V by 4 bases and J by 4 bases, and 11 bases separated the two germline ends. Per the germline V gene, CDR1 is SGHRS and CDR2 is YFSETQ. The CDR3 nucleotides read TGCGCCAGCAGCCATGGGGCCCGTAATGAAAAACTGTTTTTT. As protein: CASSHGARNEKLFF.

The chain joins TRBV6-6 to TRBJ2-5; perhaps D is TRBD1 or TRBD2 (5 bases each). V lost 7 bases, J lost 5 bases, and 17 bases lay in between. There are 14 residues in the CDR3. Germline V lookup: CDR1 MNHNY, CDR2 SVGAGI (reference sequence). CDR3 bases: TGTGCCAGCACTCGGGGCGAGGGGCTGGAGACCCAGTACTTC. It encodes CASTRGEGLETQYF.

V is TRBV5-8 and J is TRBJ2-7; D call uncertain. Trimming stripped 0 bases from V and 2 bases from J, with 6 bases between. The CDR3 runs to 13 residues. Looked up from germline, CDR1 is SGHTS and CDR2 is YDEGEE. The CDR3 coding sequence is TGTGCCAGCAGCTTGGCCAAGACCTACGAGCAGTACTTC. Translating gives CASSLAKTYEQYF. Combining the CDR3 with reference TRBV5-8 and TRBJ2-7 gives the whole variable domain EAGVTQSPTHLIKTRGQQATLRCSPISGHTSVYWYQQALGLGLQFLLWYDEGEERNRGNFPPRFSGRQFPNYSSELNVNALELEDSALYLCASSLAKTYEQYFGPGTRLTVT.

The sample holds a few counts of this clone. The gene calls are TRBV11-2 and TRBJ1-4; D gene ambiguous. CDR1 and CDR2 from the germline V gene are SGHAT and FQNNGV. The CDR3 is 15 amino acids. V dropped 2 bases and J dropped 3 bases, with 10 bases sitting between them. This CDR3 is CASSLSVASNEKLFF. The CDR3 bases are TGTGCCAGCAGCTTATCGGTGGCATCTAATGAAAAACTGTTTTTT.

This chain joins TRBV7-8 and TRBJ2-3, with 7 bases lining up with TRBD2. From germline, CDR1 is SGHVS and CDR2 FQNEAQ. The CDR3 totals 14 residues. Unmatched junction bases numbered 12, after V lost 1 base and J lost 14 bases. In DNA form, the CDR3 reads TGTGCCAGCAGCTTAGAACTACTAGCGCCAGTAAGGTATTTT. Its translation is CASSLELLAPVRYF.